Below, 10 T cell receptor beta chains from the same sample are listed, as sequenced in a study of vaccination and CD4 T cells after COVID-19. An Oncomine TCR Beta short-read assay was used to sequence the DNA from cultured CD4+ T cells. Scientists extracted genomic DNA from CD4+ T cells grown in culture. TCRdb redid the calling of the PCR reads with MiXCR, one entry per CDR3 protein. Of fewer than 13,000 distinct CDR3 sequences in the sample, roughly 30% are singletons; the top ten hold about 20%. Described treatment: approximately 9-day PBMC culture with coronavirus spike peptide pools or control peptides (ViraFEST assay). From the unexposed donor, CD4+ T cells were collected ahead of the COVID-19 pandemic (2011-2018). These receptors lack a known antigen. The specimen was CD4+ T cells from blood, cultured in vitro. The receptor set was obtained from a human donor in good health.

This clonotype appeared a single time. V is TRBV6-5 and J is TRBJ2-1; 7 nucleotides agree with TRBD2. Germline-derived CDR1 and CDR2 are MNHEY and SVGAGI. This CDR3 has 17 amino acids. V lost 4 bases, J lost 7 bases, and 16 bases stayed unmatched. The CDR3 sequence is CASSSLTISGLGNEQFF. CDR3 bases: TGTGCCAGCAGTTCACTTACAATTAGCGGGCTCGGGAATGAGCAGTTCTTC.

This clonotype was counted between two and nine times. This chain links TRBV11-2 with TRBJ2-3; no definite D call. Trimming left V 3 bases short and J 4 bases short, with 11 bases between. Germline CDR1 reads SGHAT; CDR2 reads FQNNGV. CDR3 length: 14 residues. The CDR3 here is CASSFPVSADTQYF. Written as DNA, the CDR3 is TGTGCCAGCAGCTTTCCGGTCAGCGCAGATACGCAGTATTTT.

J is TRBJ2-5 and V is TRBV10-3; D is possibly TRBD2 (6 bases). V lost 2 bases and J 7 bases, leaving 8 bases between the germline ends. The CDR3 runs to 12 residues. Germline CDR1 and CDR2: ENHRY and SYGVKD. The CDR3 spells CAISEGGVTQYF. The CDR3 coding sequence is TGTGCCATCAGTGAGGGCGGGGTGACCCAGTACTTC.

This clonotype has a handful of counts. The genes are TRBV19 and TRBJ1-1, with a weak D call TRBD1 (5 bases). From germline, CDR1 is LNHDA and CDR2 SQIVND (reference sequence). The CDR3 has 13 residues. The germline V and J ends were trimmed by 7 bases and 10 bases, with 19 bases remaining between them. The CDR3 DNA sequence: TGTGCCAGTAAGGATCGTACAGGTTTGGTAGCTTTCTTT. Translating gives CASKDRTGLVAFF.

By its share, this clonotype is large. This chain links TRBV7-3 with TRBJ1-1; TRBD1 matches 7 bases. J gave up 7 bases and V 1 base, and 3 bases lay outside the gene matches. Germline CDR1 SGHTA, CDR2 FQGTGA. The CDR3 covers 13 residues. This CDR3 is CASSLSRDSEAFF. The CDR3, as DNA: TGTGCCAGCAGCTTAAGCCGGGACAGTGAAGCTTTCTTT.

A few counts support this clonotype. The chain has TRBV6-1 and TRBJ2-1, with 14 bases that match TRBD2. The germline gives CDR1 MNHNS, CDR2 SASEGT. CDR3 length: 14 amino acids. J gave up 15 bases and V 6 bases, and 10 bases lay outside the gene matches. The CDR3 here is CASRPPGLAGVTFF. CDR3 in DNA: TGTGCCAGCAGACCCCCGGGACTAGCGGGAGTGACGTTCTTC.

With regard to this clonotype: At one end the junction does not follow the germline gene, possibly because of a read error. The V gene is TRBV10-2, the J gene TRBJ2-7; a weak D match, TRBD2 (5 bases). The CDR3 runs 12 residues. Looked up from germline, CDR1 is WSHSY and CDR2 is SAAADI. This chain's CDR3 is CASTEGSYEQYF. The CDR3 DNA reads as TGCGCCAGCACTGAGGGATCCTACGAGCAGTACTTC.

The CDR3 DNA reads TGTGCCAGCAGCCAAGCGCGGGAGTACTACAATGAGCAGTTCTTC. Amino acids: CASSQAREYYNEQFF. The chain joins TRBV3-1 to TRBJ2-1; 7 nucleotides agree with TRBD2. Germline assignment: CDR1 LGHDT and CDR2 YNNKEL (reference sequence). The CDR3 extends over 15 amino acids. Germline trimming cut 1 base from V and 3 bases from J; bases unmatched to any gene: 3.

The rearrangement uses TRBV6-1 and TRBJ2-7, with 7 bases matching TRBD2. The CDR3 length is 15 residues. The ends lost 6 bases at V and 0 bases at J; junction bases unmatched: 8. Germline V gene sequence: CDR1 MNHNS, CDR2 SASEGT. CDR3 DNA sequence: TGTGCCAGCAGCCGGTACGGGAGGAGCTCCTACGAGCAGTACTTC. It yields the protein CASSRYGRSSYEQYF.

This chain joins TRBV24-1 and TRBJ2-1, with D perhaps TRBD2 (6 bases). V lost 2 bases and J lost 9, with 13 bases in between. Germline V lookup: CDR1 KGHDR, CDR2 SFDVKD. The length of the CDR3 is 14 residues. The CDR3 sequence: CATSDSRGRVEQFF. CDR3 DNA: TGTGCCACCAGTGATTCGCGGGGTCGGGTTGAGCAGTTCTTC.